This TCR beta chain was sequenced for a study of blood T cell repertoires in COVID-19 (dated by TCRdb to between 2020 and 2021). The study in broad terms: Collaborator samples came from the United States, Italy and Spain and covered acute and convalescent phases of COVID-19. The prospective study material was composed of cDNA or gDNA derived from T cells, B-cell-depleted T cells, or PBMCs. Where available, HLA class I and class II types were taken from metadata supplied by the sample provider and were not determined by assay-based typing. Samples were obtained from the ongoing ImmuneRACE study (first 160 participants) and from some 1,200 subjects provided by 6 global collaborators. A de-identified subject ID, COVID-19 status, age in years and sex were almost always included in the sample metadata. The dataset comprised deeply sampled blood TCRbeta repertoires from subjects exposed to, actively infected with, or recovered from COVID-19. A freely available public database, intended as a resource for researchers studying the immune response to SARS-CoV-2, is where the repertoires were released. The research as a whole found: Clinical and demographic metadata were provided uncurated, with the amount varying by source and participant.

The immunoSEQ Assay, a bias-controlled multiplex PCR, was used to amplify TCRbeta CDR3 regions from genomic DNA. For the original study's pipeline: Within the assay, amplification of reference gene primers was used to estimate how many nucleated cells each sample contained. Sequence reads were collapsed and filtered to measure the absolute abundance of every unique TCRbeta CDR3 rearrangement. For each sample, productive Simpson clonality was calculated by taking the square root of Simpson's diversity index across productive rearrangements. The clones in this table, taken by TCRdb from immuneACCESS, are in-frame only. Not every clone is retained; where verified, under half of the shortfall comes from an unresolved V gene, and the cause of the rest is unknown. The V and J calls and the clone size are those of that table, but D and trimming were determined from the DNA. This sample holds some 60,000 clones; roughly 80% were observed only once. 15% to 20% of the sample is in the top ten clones.

With regard to this clone: Its antigen is still unknown. Nothing much larger sits one base from this clone, and base qualities are not available.

The germline V gene specifies MGHRA as CDR1 and YSYEKL as CDR2. Trimming accounts for 2 bases at V and 7 bases at J, while the number of junction bases matched to no gene is 8. Measured from the cysteine to the phenylalanine, the CDR3 is 16 residues long. Kept here is only the CDR3 DNA, which spans 48 bases and is read in frame from base 1. Whole blood was collected in K2EDTA tubes by collaborating institutions according to the institutions' own protocols. For TCRbeta analysis, collaborator samples were shipped as frozen whole blood, as isolated PBMCs, or as DNA extracted from either sample type. The sequencing input was peripheral blood. This clonotype was obtained from a woman in her forties or fifties with active or convalescent COVID-19. Recombination connected TRBV4-1 to TRBJ2-1, and TRBD2 aligns with 10 junction nucleotides. The DNA sequence is TGCGCCAGCAGCCAAACCCTAGCGGGAGCTGATAATGAGCAGTTCTTC. Its product reads: CASSQTLAGADNEQFF.